This T cell receptor beta chain was profiled in a study of blood T cell repertoires in COVID-19. Study as a whole: Specimens from acute and convalescent COVID-19 originated in the United States, Italy and Spain. The cDNA or gDNA used as material had been derived from T cells, B-cell-depleted T cells, or PBMCs.

Original processing notes: Amplification from reference gene primers served as the basis for estimated nucleated cell counts. Data came from immunoSEQ multiplex PCR; TCRdb stores just in-frame clones and leaves some out. D and trimming were read from the DNA, whereas the V and J calls and clone size are those reported in that table. The sample holds about 140,000 clones; approximately 88% are singletons and the top ten take about 1.7%. CDR1 and CDR2 from the germline V gene are SNHLY and FYNNEI. J gave up 8 bases and V 4 bases, and 8 bases lay outside the gene matches. This CDR3 contains 15 residues.

Sequenced: peripheral blood. The chain employs TRBV2 and TRBJ2-1, with 10 bases identical to TRBD2. The TCR sequence derives from a woman in her fifties or sixties with acute or convalescent COVID-19. This CDR3 reads CASSGSGRAMDEQFF. CDR3 nucleotides: TGTGCCAGCAGTGGAAGCGGGAGGGCCATGGATGAGCAGTTCTTC.